The following is a T cell receptor (beta chain) sequence with its context. The CDR3 covers 14 residues. Germline CDR1 and CDR2: SGDLS and YYNGEE. The trim removed 6 bases at V and 2 bases at J, leaving 7 bases unmatched. This sample stems from a study of blood T cell repertoires in COVID-19. The method was immunoSEQ multiplex PCR; TCRdb's version includes in-frame clones alone and lacks a portion of them. The table shows 80,000 or so clones, with around 81% occurring only once. The receptor comes from a man aged 80 or over with acute or convalescent COVID-19. The V call is TRBV9, the J call TRBJ2-7; 8 nucleotides line up with TRBD2. The sequenced sample was peripheral blood. CDR3 protein: CASTSTSGPYEQYF. DNA of the CDR3: TGTGCCAGCACCAGCACTAGCGGTCCCTACGAGCAGTACTTC. Filled out from reference TRBV9 and TRBJ2-7, the complete variable domain reads DSGVTQTPKHLITATGQRVTLRCSPRSGDLSVYWYQQSLDQGLQFLIQYYNGEERAKGNILERFSAQQFPDLHSELNLSSLELGDSALYFCASTSTSGPYEQYFGPGTRLTVT.